The 2 T cell receptor beta chains presented below share a single source sample, sequenced in a study of regulatory T cells in long-lasting Graves disease. For TCR beta, libraries came from iRepertoire HTBI primers and Arm-PCR of CDR3 regions. TCRdb independently ran MiXCR on the multiplex PCR reads; one entry per CDR3 protein. The top ten hold approximately 27% of the sample, which has approximately 360,000 distinct CDR3 sequences, roughly 25% seen once. The sample's time point: persistent/refractory GD, antithyroid drugs over 5 years with positive TRAb. RNA extracted from PBMCs served as the sequencing template. Sample: peripheral blood mononuclear cells (PBMCs), taken when the disease was refractory, from a patient treated with antithyroid drugs. The receptor set was obtained from a woman aged 40 to 50 with Graves disease.

This chain connects TRBV30 to TRBJ1-1, with D possibly being TRBD1 (5 bases). V was trimmed by 5 bases and J by 5 bases, leaving 15 bases between them. The germline V gene encodes CDR1 GTSNPN and CDR2 SVGIG (reference sequence). The CDR3 covers 13 residues. The CDR3 spells CAWRHAGSTEAFF. The CDR3 coding sequence is TGTGCCTGGCGCCACGCAGGGAGTACTGAAGCTTTCTTT.

This clonotype was seen just once. The chain has TRBV7-9 and TRBJ1-1; D is unclear. Germline CDR1 is SEHNR and CDR2 is FQNEAQ (reference sequence). V lost 3 bases and J 11 bases, leaving 10 bases between the germline ends. The CDR3 sequence is 11 residues long. In DNA, the CDR3 is TGTGCCAGCAGCTTTCCGCCCGGGGCTTTCTTT. Translation: CASSFPPGAFF.